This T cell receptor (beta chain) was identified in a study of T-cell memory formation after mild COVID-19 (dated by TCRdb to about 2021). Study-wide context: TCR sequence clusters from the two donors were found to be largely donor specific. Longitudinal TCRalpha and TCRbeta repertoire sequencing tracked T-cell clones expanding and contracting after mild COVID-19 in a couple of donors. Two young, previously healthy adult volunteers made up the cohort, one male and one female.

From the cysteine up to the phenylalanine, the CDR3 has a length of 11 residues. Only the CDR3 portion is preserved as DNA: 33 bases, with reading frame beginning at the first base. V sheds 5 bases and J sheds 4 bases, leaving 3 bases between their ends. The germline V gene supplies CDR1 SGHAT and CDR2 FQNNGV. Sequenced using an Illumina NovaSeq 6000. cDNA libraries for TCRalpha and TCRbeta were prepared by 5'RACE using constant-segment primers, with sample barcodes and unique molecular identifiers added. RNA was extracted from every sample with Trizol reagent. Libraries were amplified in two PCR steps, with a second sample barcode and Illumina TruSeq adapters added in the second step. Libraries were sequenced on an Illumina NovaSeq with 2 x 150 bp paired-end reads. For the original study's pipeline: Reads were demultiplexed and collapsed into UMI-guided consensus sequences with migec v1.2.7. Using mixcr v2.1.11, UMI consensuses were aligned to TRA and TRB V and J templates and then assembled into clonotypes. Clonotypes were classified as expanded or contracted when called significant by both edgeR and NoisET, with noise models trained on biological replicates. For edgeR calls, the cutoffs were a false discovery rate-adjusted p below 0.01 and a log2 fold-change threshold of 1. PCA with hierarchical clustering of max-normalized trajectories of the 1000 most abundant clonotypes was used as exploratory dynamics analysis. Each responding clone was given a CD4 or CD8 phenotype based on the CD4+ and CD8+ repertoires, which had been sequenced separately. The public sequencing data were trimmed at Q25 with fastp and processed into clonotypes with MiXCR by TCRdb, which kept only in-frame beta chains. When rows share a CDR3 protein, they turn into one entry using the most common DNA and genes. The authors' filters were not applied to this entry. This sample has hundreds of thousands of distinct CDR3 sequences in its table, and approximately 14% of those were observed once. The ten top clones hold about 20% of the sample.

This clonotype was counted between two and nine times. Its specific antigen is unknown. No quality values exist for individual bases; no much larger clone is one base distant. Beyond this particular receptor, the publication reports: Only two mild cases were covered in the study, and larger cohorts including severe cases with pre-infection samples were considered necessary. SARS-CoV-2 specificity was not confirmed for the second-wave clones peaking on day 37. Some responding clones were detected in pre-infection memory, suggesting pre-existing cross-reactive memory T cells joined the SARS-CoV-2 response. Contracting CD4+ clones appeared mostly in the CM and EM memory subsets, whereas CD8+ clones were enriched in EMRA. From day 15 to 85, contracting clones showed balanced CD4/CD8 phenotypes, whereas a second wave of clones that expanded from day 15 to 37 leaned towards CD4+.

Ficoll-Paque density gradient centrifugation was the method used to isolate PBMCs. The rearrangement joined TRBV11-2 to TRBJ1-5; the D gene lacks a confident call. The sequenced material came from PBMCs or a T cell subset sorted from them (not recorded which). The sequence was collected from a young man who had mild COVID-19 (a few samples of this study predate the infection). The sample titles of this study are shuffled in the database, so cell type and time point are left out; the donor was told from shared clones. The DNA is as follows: TGTGCCAGCAGCGAAAATCAGCCCCAGCATTTT. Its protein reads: CASSENQPQHF.